This is a list of T cell receptor delta chains from one sample in a study of in vitro expanded adult blood gammadelta T cells. TCRdb fed the 5' RACE reads into CATT to redo clone calling. The sample yields 600 to 750 delta-chain clones, about a third seen once. No antigen has been assigned to these receptors. Sequenced material: gamma-delta T cells from peripheral blood expanded in culture, taken from an in vitro culture stimulated with Abnoba P. The receptors derive from an adult in good health. Both conserved end residues are part of each CDR3. D genes are given only for firm matches. Only some rows state a clone size, as once, few, many or a class for expanded clones.

CDR3 length: 18
clone size: large
D gene: TRDD3
V gene: TRDV2
J gene: TRDJ1
CDR3 DNA: TGTGCCTGTGACACGGTTTCGACTGGGGGATATCCTGCCGATAAACTCATCTTT
CDR3 protein: CACDTVSTGGYPADKLIF

CDR3 length: 15
clone size: NA
D gene: TRDD3
V gene: TRDV2
J gene: TRDJ1
CDR3 DNA: TGTGCCTGTGAACCTTTACTGGGGGAAACTGATAAACTCATCTTT
CDR3 protein: CACEPLLGETDKLIF

CDR3 length: 16
clone size: large
D gene: TRDD3
V gene: TRDV2
J gene: TRDJ1
CDR3 DNA: TGTGCCTGTGACAAACTGGGGGATGGTCGCACCGATAAACTCATCTTT
CDR3 protein: CACDKLGDGRTDKLIF

CDR3 length: 15
clone size: hyperexpanded
D gene: TRDD3
V gene: TRDV2
J gene: TRDJ1
CDR3 DNA: TGTGCCTGTGACACGGTGGGGGATACATCCGATAAACTCATCTTT
CDR3 protein: CACDTVGDTSDKLIF

CDR3 length: 17
clone size: once
D gene: TRDD3
V gene: TRDV2
J gene: TRDJ1
CDR3 DNA: TGTGCCTGTGACCGTCTCGTGTGGATACGGGATACCGATAAACTCATCTTT
CDR3 protein: CACDRLVWIRDTDKLIF

CDR3 length: 20
clone size: NA
D gene: TRDD3
V gene: TRDV2
J gene: TRDJ3
CDR3 DNA: TGTGCCTGTGACATCGTACTGGGGGATGTAAGCTCCTGGGACACTCGACAGATGTTTTTC
CDR3 protein: CACDIVLGDVSSWDTRQMFF

CDR3 length: 14
clone size: large
D gene: NA
V gene: TRDV2
J gene: TRDJ1
CDR3 DNA: TGTGCCTGTGACACCGTTGGGGGCGACCATAAACTCATCTTT
CDR3 protein: CACDTVGGDHKLIF

CDR3 length: 22
clone size: large
D gene: TRDD3
V gene: TRDV2
J gene: TRDJ3
CDR3 DNA: TGTGCCTGTGACCTAACCACCACTGGGGGGTCCTCAAGCTCCTGGGACACCCGACAGATGTTTTTC
CDR3 protein: CACDLTTTGGSSSSWDTRQMFF

CDR3 length: 21
clone size: medium-sized
D gene: TRDD3
V gene: TRDV2
J gene: TRDJ1
CDR3 DNA: TGTGCCTGTGACACTCTGGGGGATTTTCTTGGGAGGAGAGAACGGACCGATAAACTCATCTTT
CDR3 protein: CACDTLGDFLGRRERTDKLIF

CDR3 length: 14
clone size: hyperexpanded
D gene: NA
V gene: TRDV2
J gene: TRDJ1
CDR3 DNA: TGTGCCTGTGACCCCCTTCGGGGTACGGATAAACTCATCTTT
CDR3 protein: CACDPLRGTDKLIF

CDR3 length: 15
clone size: NA
D gene: TRDD3
V gene: TRDV2
J gene: TRDJ1
CDR3 DNA: TGTGCCTGTGACCCACTGGGGGATTACACCGATAAACTCATCTTT
CDR3 protein: CACDPLGDYTDKLIF

CDR3 length: 21
clone size: large
D gene: TRDD3
V gene: TRDV2
J gene: TRDJ1
CDR3 DNA: TGTGCCTGTGACACCTGGACCTCAGGGGATACGCTCCGCGTTGGTACCGATAAACTCATCTTT
CDR3 protein: CACDTWTSGDTLRVGTDKLIF

CDR3 length: 21
clone size: medium-sized
D gene: TRDD3
V gene: TRDV2
J gene: TRDJ3
CDR3 DNA: TGTGCCTGTGACAATCTACTGGGGGATACGGTAAGCTCCTGGGACACCCGACAGATGTTTTTC
CDR3 protein: CACDNLLGDTVSSWDTRQMFF

CDR3 length: 18
clone size: NA
D gene: TRDD3
V gene: TRDV2
J gene: TRDJ3
CDR3 DNA: TGTGCCTGTGACACCGTACTGGGGATGTCCTGGGACACCCGACAGATGTTTTTC
CDR3 protein: CACDTVLGMSWDTRQMFF

CDR3 length: 15
clone size: large
D gene: TRDD3
V gene: TRDV2
J gene: TRDJ1
CDR3 DNA: TGTGCCTGTGACGCTTGGGGGACACGGGGCGATAAACTCATCTTT
CDR3 protein: CACDAWGTRGDKLIF

CDR3 length: 17
clone size: NA
D gene: TRDD3
V gene: TRDV2
J gene: TRDJ1
CDR3 DNA: TGTGCCTGTGACTTAATGGGGGATATCAAGTATGCCGATAAACTCATCTTT
CDR3 protein: CACDLMGDIKYADKLIF

CDR3 length: 17
clone size: NA
D gene: NA
V gene: TRDV2
J gene: TRDJ1
CDR3 DNA: TGTGCCTGTGATGCTATTGATCGGGGGTTGTATACTGATAAACTCATCTTT
CDR3 protein: CACDAIDRGLYTDKLIF

CDR3 length: 13
clone size: large
D gene: NA
V gene: TRDV2
J gene: TRDJ1
CDR3 DNA: TGTGCCTGTGAACGGATAGGTACCGATAAACTCATCTTT
CDR3 protein: CACERIGTDKLIF

CDR3 length: 14
clone size: large
D gene: NA
V gene: TRDV2
J gene: TRDJ1
CDR3 DNA: TGTGCCTGTGACCCAGTTCTGGGACCCGATAAACTCATCTTT
CDR3 protein: CACDPVLGPDKLIF

CDR3 length: 15
clone size: few
D gene: TRDD3
V gene: TRDV2
J gene: TRDJ1
CDR3 DNA: TGTGCCTGTGACCCACTGGGGGATTACACAGATAAACTCATCTTT
CDR3 protein: CACDPLGDYTDKLIF

CDR3 length: 16
clone size: large
D gene: TRDD3
V gene: TRDV2
J gene: TRDJ1
CDR3 DNA: TGTGCCTGTGACACGCTGGGGGGTCGGAACACCGATAAACTCATCTTT
CDR3 protein: CACDTLGGRNTDKLIF

CDR3 length: 16
clone size: large
D gene: TRDD3
V gene: TRDV2
J gene: TRDJ1
CDR3 DNA: TGTGCCTGTGACACGCTACTGGGGACGGACACCGATAAACTCATCTTT
CDR3 protein: CACDTLLGTDTDKLIF

CDR3 length: 15
clone size: hyperexpanded
D gene: NA
V gene: TRDV2
J gene: TRDJ1
CDR3 DNA: TGTGCCTGTATATCGATGGCGAGCGACACCGATAAACTCATCTTT
CDR3 protein: CACISMASDTDKLIF

CDR3 length: 23
clone size: NA
D gene: TRDD3
V gene: TRDV2
J gene: TRDJ3
CDR3 DNA: TGTGCCTGTGACACCGTAGAGACTGGGGGATATGGAGGAAGCTCCTGGGACACCCGACAGATGTTTTTC
CDR3 protein: CACDTVETGGYGGSSWDTRQMFF

CDR3 length: 20
clone size: large
D gene: TRDD3
V gene: TRDV2
J gene: TRDJ1
CDR3 DNA: TGTGCCTGTGACACCTTATATCCGTCTGGGGGCCTTAAGTACACCGATAAACTCATCTTT
CDR3 protein: CACDTLYPSGGLKYTDKLIF

CDR3 length: 19
clone size: large
D gene: TRDD3
V gene: TRDV2
J gene: TRDJ1
CDR3 DNA: TGTGCCTGTGACACCCTCCCGGGGGATACGCGGGAGAACGCCGATAAACTCATCTTT
CDR3 protein: CACDTLPGDTRENADKLIF

CDR3 length: 18
clone size: medium-sized
D gene: TRDD3
V gene: TRDV2
J gene: TRDJ1
CDR3 DNA: TGTGCCTGTGACACTTTAATACTGGGGGATACACCTACCGATAAACTCATCTTT
CDR3 protein: CACDTLILGDTPTDKLIF

CDR3 length: 20
clone size: large
D gene: TRDD3
V gene: TRDV2
J gene: TRDJ1
CDR3 DNA: TGTGCCTGTGACCCGGCCCCCGTACTGGGGGACAAGACTTACACCGATAAACTCATCTTT
CDR3 protein: CACDPAPVLGDKTYTDKLIF

CDR3 length: 18
clone size: large
D gene: TRDD3
V gene: TRDV2
J gene: TRDJ1
CDR3 DNA: TGTGCCTGTGACTCCGTGCTGGGGGATACGTCGTACACCGATAAACTCATCTTT
CDR3 protein: CACDSVLGDTSYTDKLIF

CDR3 length: 21
clone size: large
D gene: TRDD3
V gene: TRDV2
J gene: TRDJ3
CDR3 DNA: TGTGCCTGTGACACCGTACTGGGGGATACGTCCGGGGCCTGGGACACCCGACAGATGTTTTTC
CDR3 protein: CACDTVLGDTSGAWDTRQMFF

CDR3 length: 20
clone size: large
D gene: TRDD3
V gene: TRDV2
J gene: TRDJ3
CDR3 DNA: TGTGCCTGTGGCAGAGTACTGGGGGATCCGAGCTCCTGGGACACCCGACAGATGTTTTTC
CDR3 protein: CACGRVLGDPSSWDTRQMFF